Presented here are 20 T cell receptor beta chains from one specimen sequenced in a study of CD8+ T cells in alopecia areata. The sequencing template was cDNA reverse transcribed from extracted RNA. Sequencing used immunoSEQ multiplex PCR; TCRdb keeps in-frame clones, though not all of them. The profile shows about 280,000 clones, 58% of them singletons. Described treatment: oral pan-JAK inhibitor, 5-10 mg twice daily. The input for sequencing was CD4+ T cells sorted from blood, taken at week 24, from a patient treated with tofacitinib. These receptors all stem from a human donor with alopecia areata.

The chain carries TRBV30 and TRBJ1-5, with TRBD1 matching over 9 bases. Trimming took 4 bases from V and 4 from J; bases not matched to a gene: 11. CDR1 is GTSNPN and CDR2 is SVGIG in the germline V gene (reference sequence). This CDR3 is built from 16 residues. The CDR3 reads CAWTMPGQGINQPQHF. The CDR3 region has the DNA TGTGCCTGGACCATGCCGGGACAGGGAATTAATCAGCCCCAGCATTTT.

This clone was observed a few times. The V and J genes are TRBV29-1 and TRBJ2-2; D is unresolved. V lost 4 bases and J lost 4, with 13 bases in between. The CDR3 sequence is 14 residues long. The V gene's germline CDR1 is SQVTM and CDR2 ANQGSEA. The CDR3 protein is CSVVPAPGTGELFF. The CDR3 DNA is TGCAGCGTTGTACCAGCGCCCGGCACCGGGGAGCTGTTTTTT.

CDR3 sequence (DNA): TGCGCCAGCAGCCAAGCAACAGGTCGGTCCTATGGCTACACCTTC. Its translation: CASSQATGRSYGYTF. The chain joins TRBV4-3 to TRBJ1-2, with D perhaps TRBD1 (5 bases). V was clipped by 1 base and J by 4 bases, with 13 bases between them. The CDR3 is 15 amino acids. Looked up from germline, CDR1 is LGHNA and CDR2 is YSLEER.

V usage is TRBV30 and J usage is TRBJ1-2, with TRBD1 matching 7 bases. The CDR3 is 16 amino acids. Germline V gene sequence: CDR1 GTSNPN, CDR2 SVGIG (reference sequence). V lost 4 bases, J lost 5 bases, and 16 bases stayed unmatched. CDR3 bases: TGTGCCTGGACCAAAAGGAGGGCAGGGGGAAGATATGGCTACACCTTC. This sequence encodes CAWTKRRAGGRYGYTF.

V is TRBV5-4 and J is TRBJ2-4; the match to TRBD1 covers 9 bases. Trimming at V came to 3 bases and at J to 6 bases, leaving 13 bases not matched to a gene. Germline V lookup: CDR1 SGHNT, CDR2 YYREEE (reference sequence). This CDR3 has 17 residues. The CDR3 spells CASSSTVTGGTSNIQYF. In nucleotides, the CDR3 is TGTGCCAGCAGCTCGACCGTAACAGGGGGCACTTCAAACATTCAGTACTTC.

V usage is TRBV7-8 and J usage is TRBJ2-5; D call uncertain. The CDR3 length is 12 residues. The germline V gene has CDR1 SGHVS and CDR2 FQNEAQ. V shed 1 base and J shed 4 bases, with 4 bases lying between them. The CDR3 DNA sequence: TGTGCCAGCAGCTTAGGAGTAGAGACCCAGTACTTC. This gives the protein CASSLGVETQYF.

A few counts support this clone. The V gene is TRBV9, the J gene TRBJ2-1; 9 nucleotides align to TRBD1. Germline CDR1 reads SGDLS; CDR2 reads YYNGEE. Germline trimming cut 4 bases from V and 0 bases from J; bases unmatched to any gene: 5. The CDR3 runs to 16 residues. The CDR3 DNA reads TGTGCCAGCAGCACTCACAGGGGGCTCTCCTACAATGAGCAGTTCTTC. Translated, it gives CASSTHRGLSYNEQFF. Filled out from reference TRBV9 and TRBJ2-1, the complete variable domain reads DSGVTQTPKHLITATGQRVTLRCSPRSGDLSVYWYQQSLDQGLQFLIQYYNGEERAKGNILERFSAQQFPDLHSELNLSSLELGDSALYFCASSTHRGLSYNEQFFGPGTRLTVL.

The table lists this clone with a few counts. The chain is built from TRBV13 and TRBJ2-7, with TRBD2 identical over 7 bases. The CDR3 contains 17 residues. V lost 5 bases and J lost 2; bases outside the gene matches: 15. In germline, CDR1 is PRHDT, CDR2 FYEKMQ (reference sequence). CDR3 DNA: TGTGCCAGCAGCCGCATTCTGACCGGGACTAAGCCCTACGAGCAGTACTTC. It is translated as CASSRILTGTKPYEQYF.

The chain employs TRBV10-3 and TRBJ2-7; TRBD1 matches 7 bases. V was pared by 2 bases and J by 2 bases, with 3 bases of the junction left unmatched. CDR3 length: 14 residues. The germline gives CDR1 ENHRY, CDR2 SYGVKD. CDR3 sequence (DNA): TGTGCCATCAGTGAGGACAGGGTGACCTACGAGCAGTACTTC. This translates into CAISEDRVTYEQYF.

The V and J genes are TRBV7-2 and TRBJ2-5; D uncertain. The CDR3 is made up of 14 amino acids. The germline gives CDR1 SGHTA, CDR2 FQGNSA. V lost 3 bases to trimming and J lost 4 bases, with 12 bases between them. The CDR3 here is CASSLSRTGETQYF. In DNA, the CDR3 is TGTGCCAGCAGCTTGAGCAGAACTGGAGAGACCCAGTACTTC.

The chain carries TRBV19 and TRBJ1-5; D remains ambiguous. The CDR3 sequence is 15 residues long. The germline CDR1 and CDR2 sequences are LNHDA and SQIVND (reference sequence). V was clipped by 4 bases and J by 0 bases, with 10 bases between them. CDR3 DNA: TGTGCCAGTAGTACTCACACGGATAGCAATCAGCCCCAGCATTTT. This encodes CASSTHTDSNQPQHF.

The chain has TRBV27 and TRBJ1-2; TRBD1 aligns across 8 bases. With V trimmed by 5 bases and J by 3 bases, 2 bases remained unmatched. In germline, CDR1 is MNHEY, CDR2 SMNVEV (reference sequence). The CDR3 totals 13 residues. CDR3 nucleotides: TGTGCCAGCAGTCCGGACAGGGACTATGGCTACACCTTC. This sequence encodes CASSPDRDYGYTF.

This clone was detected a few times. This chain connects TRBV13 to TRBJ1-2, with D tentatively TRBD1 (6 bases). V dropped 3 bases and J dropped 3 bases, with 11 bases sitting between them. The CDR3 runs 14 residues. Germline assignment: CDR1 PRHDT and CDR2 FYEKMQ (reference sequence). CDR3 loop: CASSFRKGDYGYTF. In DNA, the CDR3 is TGTGCCAGCAGCTTCCGTAAGGGGGACTATGGCTACACCTTC.

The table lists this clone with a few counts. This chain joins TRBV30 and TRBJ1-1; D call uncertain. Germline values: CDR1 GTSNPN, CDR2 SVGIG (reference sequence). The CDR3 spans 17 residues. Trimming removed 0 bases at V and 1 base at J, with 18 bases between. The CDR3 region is CAWSVLMRQRGNTEAFF. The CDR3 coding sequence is TGTGCCTGGAGTGTACTTATGAGGCAGCGGGGGAACACTGAAGCTTTCTTT.

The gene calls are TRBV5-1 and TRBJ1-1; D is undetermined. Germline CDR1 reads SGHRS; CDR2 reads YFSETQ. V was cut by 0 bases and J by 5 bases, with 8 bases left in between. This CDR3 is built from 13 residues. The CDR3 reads CASSLVSGTEAFF. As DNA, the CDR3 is TGCGCCAGCAGCTTGGTCTCGGGTACTGAAGCTTTCTTT.

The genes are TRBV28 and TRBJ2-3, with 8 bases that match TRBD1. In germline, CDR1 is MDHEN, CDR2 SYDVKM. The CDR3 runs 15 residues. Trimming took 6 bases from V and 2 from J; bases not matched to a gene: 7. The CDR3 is CASRERTGNTDTQYF. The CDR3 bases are TGTGCCAGCAGAGAGAGGACAGGGAACACAGATACGCAGTATTTT.

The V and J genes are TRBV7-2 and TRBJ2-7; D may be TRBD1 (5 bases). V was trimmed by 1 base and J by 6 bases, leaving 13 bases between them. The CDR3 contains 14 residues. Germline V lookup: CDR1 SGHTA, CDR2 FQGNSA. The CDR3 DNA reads TGTGCCAGCAGCTTAGGCCAGGGTTACCGCGAGCAGTACTTC. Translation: CASSLGQGYREQYF. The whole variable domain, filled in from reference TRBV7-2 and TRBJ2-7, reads GAGVSQSPSNKVTEKGKDVELRCDPISGHTALYWYRQSLGQGLEFLIYFQGNSAPDKSGLPSDRFSAERTGGSVSTLTIQRTQQEDSAVYLCASSLGQGYREQYFGPGTRLTVT.

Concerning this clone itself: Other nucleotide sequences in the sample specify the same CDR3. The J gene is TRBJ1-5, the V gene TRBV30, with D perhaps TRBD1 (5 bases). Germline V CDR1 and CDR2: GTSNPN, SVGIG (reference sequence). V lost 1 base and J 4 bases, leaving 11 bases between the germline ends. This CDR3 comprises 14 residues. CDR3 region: CAWSAGTLNQPQHF. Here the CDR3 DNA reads TGTGCCTGGAGTGCCGGGACCCTAAATCAGCCCCAGCATTTT.

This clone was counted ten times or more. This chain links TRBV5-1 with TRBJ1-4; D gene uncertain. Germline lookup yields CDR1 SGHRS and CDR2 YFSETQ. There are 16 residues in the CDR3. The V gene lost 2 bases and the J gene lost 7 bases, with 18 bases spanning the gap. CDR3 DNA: TGCGCCAGCAGCTTCAGCTTCACGAGAGAGTTTGAAAAACTGTTTTTT. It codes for CASSFSFTREFEKLFF.

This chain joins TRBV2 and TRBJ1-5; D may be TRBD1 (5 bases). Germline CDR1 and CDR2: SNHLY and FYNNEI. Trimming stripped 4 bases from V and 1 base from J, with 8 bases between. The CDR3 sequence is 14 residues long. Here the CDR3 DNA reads TGTGCCAGCAGTGGGGGACTAAGCAATCAGCCCCAGCATTTT. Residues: CASSGGLSNQPQHF.